One and the same sample provided the 16 T cell receptor beta chains below, sequenced in a study of cytomegalovirus exposure and HLA in healthy donors. The PCR was carried out with 60 Vbeta primers and 13 Jbeta primers. The repertoire was sequenced with immunoSEQ multiplex PCR; TCRdb's copy has only in-frame clones and lacks some. Altogether some 90,000 clones are present, under 85% being singletons, with the ten largest covering about 2%. The sequenced sample was PBMCs. The receptor source for this set is a boy younger than 18 in good health and CMV-seronegative.

The chain joins TRBV7-9 to TRBJ2-7; D is unresolved. Trimming took 2 bases from V and 0 from J, leaving 11 bases between them. The CDR3 runs 15 residues. Germline V lookup: CDR1 SEHNR, CDR2 FQNEAQ (reference sequence). This chain's CDR3 is CASSLPADFSYEQYF. The CDR3 region has the DNA TGTGCCAGCAGCTTACCTGCGGATTTCTCCTACGAGCAGTACTTC.

This chain links TRBV7-2 with TRBJ2-1; 10 bases line up with TRBD1. From germline, CDR1 is SGHTA and CDR2 FQGNSA. CDR3 length: 16 residues. With 1 base clipped from V and 8 bases from J, the junction kept 8 bases outside the gene matches. DNA for the CDR3: TGTGCCAGCAGCTTAGTAAGGGGACAGGGGTTCGATGAGCAGTTCTTC. Residues: CASSLVRGQGFDEQFF.

The CDR3 protein is CASSAGVSYNSPLHF. Here the CDR3 DNA reads TGTGCCAGCAGTGCGGGGGTCTCCTATAATTCACCCCTCCACTTT. The chain employs TRBV6-5 and TRBJ1-6; D possibly corresponds to TRBD1 (5 bases). V lost 5 bases to trimming and J lost 0 bases, with 8 bases between them. Germline values: CDR1 MNHEY, CDR2 SVGAGI. This CDR3 spans 15 amino acids.

The rearrangement joins TRBV30 to TRBJ1-4; 7 bases line up with TRBD1. Looked up from germline, CDR1 is GTSNPN and CDR2 is SVGIG (reference sequence). J lost 5 bases, V lost 5 bases, and 5 bases had no gene match. CDR3 length: 13 residues. DNA of the CDR3: TGTGCCTGGGGGGGACAGAGGAATGAAAAACTGTTTTTT. Amino acid sequence: CAWGGQRNEKLFF.

This clone is medium-sized. The CDR3: CASSLGQGGGEKLFF. Here the CDR3 DNA reads TGTGCCAGCAGCTTGGGTCAGGGGGGCGGTGAAAAACTGTTTTTT. The V gene is TRBV5-8, the J gene TRBJ1-4; the match to TRBD1 covers 7 bases. The CDR3 is made up of 15 amino acids. Trimming took 0 bases from V and 7 from J; bases not matched to a gene: 6. Germline CDR1 SGHTS, CDR2 YDEGEE. The whole variable domain, remainder taken from reference TRBV5-8 and TRBJ1-4, is EAGVTQSPTHLIKTRGQQATLRCSPISGHTSVYWYQQALGLGLQFLLWYDEGEERNRGNFPPRFSGRQFPNYSSELNVNALELEDSALYLCASSLGQGGGEKLFFGSGTQLSVL.

The rearrangement joins TRBV19 to TRBJ2-1, with D possibly TRBD1 on 6 matching bases. The V gene lost 8 bases and the J gene lost 5 bases, with 13 bases spanning the gap. The CDR3 totals 13 residues. Germline values: CDR1 LNHDA, CDR2 SQIVND (reference sequence). CDR3 sequence: CASQQGRNNEQFF. CDR3 nucleotide sequence: TGTGCCAGTCAACAGGGTAGGAACAATGAGCAGTTCTTC. Supplemented by reference TRBV19 and TRBJ2-1, the full variable domain reads DGGITQSPKYLFRKEGQNVTLSCEQNLNHDAMYWYRQDPGQGLRLIYYSQIVNDFQKGDIAEGYSVSREKKESFPLTVTSAQKNPTAFYLCASQQGRNNEQFFGPGTRLTVL.

The chain couples TRBV4-2 to TRBJ2-5; maybe TRBD2 (5 bases). Germline CDR1 LGHNA, CDR2 YNFKEQ. Trimming stripped 1 base from V and 7 bases from J, with 16 bases between. The CDR3 is 15 residues long. The CDR3 sequence: CASSQVRSGGGTQYF. In DNA form, the CDR3 reads TGTGCCAGCAGCCAAGTCAGGTCCGGCGGAGGGACCCAGTACTTC.

V is TRBV5-1 and J is TRBJ1-1; 7 bases line up with TRBD1. The germline V gene has CDR1 SGHRS and CDR2 YFSETQ. V shed 2 bases and J 1 base; nucleotides not matched to a gene: 8. The length of the CDR3 is 16 residues. The CDR3 loop reads CASSLNPGQTNTEAFF. In DNA form, the CDR3 reads TGCGCCAGCAGCTTAAACCCGGGACAGACGAACACTGAAGCTTTCTTT.

The rearrangement joins TRBV29-1 to TRBJ2-2; 12 bases line up with TRBD1. The CDR3 has 13 residues. Germline CDR1 SQVTM, CDR2 ANQGSEA. V shed 7 bases, J shed 7 bases, and the junction held 4 bases outside the gene matches. The CDR3 region has the DNA TGCAGCGCTAGGGACAGGGGGCACGGGGAGCTGTTTTTT. Its translation is CSARDRGHGELFF.

This chain joins TRBV28 and TRBJ1-5, with D possibly matching TRBD1 (6 bases). This CDR3 has 15 residues. V was shortened by 2 bases and J by 4 bases, with 12 bases between the two germline ends. Germline CDR1 is MDHEN and CDR2 is SYDVKM. CDR3 in DNA: TGTGCCAGCAGTTTACAACAGGGCTGGAATCAGCCCCAGCATTTT. It is translated as CASSLQQGWNQPQHF.

J is TRBJ2-7 and V is TRBV5-1; the D gene is possibly TRBD1 (6 bases). The V gene lost 5 bases and the J gene lost 0 bases, with 12 bases spanning the gap. Germline CDR1 is SGHRS and CDR2 is YFSETQ. The CDR3 loop spans 14 amino acids. The DNA of the CDR3 is TGCGCCAGCAGTCAGGGGAGCCTCTCCTACGAGCAGTACTTC. Encoded protein: CASSQGSLSYEQYF.

The V and J genes are TRBV11-2 and TRBJ2-1, with 9 bases matching TRBD2. J lost 4 bases, V lost 1 base, and 5 bases had no gene match. CDR3 size: 16 residues. CDR1 and CDR2 (germline): SGHAT, FQNNGV. In DNA form, the CDR3 reads TGTGCCAGCAGCTTAGGAGCGGGAGGAAGGTACAATGAGCAGTTCTTC. It encodes CASSLGAGGRYNEQFF.

J is TRBJ2-1 and V is TRBV4-3; D uncertain. The V gene lost 3 bases and the J gene lost 8 bases, with 14 bases spanning the gap. Germline V gene sequence: CDR1 LGHNA, CDR2 YSLEER. The CDR3 spans 14 residues. The CDR3 DNA follows: TGCGCCAGCAGCCACTTCCGAGGTTTCGATGAGCAGTTCTTC. Translated: CASSHFRGFDEQFF.

This clone has a single count. The chain joins TRBV7-3 to TRBJ2-3; D gene uncertain. This CDR3 is built from 14 residues. CDR1 is SGHTA, CDR2 FQGTGA, per germline. The V and J ends lost 0 bases and 0 bases respectively, with 4 bases between them. The DNA of the CDR3 is TGTGCCAGCAGCTTAACCCCTAGCACAGATACGCAGTATTTT. Its protein is CASSLTPSTDTQYF.

This clone was observed a handful of times. The rearrangement links TRBV27 to TRBJ2-7; D is uncertain. This CDR3 has 13 residues. V gave up 2 bases and J gave up 3 bases, with 8 bases separating them. Germline loops: CDR1 MNHEY, CDR2 SMNVEV (reference sequence). The CDR3 loop reads CASSLTVYYEQYF. The CDR3 DNA sequence: TGTGCCAGCAGTTTAACAGTCTACTACGAGCAGTACTTC.

The J gene is TRBJ2-7, the V gene TRBV2; TRBD2 matches at 7 bases. Germline V gene data show CDR1 as SNHLY and CDR2 as FYNNEI. The V and J ends lost 8 bases and 3 bases, in that order; junction bases with no gene match: 13. The CDR3 extends over 15 amino acids. In DNA, the CDR3 is TGTGCCAGCCGCATGGGAACTAGCGCATACTACGAGCAGTACTTC. Residues: CASRMGTSAYYEQYF.